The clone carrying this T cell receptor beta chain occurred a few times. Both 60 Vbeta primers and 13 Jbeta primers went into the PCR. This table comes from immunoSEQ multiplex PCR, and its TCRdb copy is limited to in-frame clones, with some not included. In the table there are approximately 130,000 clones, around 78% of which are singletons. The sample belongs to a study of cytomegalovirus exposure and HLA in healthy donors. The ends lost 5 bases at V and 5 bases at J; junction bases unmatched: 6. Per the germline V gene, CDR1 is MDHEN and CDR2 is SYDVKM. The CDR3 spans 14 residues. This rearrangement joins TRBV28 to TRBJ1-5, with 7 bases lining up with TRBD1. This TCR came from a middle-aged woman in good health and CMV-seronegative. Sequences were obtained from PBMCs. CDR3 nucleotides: TGTGCCAGCAGTGAGACAGGGTCCCATCAGCCCCAGCATTTT. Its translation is CASSETGSHQPQHF.